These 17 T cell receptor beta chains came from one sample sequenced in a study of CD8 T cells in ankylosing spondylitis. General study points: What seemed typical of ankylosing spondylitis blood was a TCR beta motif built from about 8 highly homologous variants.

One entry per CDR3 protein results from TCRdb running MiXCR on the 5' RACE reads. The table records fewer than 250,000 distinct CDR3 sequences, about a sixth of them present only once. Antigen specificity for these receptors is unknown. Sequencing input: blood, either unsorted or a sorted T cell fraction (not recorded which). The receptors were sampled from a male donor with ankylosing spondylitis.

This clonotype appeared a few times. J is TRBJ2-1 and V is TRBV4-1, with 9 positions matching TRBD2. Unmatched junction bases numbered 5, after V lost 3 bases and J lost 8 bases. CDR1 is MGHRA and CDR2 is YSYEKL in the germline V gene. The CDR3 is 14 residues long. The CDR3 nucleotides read TGCGCCAGCAGCCAGCCGGGACTAGCCTATGAGCAGTTCTTC. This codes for CASSQPGLAYEQFF.

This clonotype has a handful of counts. CDR3 coding DNA: TGTGCCAGCAGCTTGGTCGGGGAGGGTTTAGCCTACGAGCAGTACTTC. It codes for CASSLVGEGLAYEQYF. The chain combines TRBV5-6 with TRBJ2-7, with 7 bases fitting TRBD2. The V segment lost 0 bases and the J segment 2 bases; nucleotides outside the gene matches: 8. This CDR3 is built from 16 residues. Germline-derived CDR1 and CDR2 are SGHDT and YYEEEE.

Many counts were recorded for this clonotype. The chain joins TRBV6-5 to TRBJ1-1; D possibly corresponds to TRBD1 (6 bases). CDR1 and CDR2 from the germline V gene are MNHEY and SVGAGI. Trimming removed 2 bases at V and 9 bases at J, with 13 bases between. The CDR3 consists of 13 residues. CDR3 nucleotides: TGTGCCAGCAGTTACAGCGGACAGCTAAAAGCTTTCTTT. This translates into CASSYSGQLKAFF.

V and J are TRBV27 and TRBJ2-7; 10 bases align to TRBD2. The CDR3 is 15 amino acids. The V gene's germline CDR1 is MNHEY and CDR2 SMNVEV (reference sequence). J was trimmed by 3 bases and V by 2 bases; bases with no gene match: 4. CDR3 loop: CASSLRAGGDYEQYF. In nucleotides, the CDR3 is TGTGCCAGCAGTTTAAGAGCGGGAGGGGACTACGAGCAGTACTTC.

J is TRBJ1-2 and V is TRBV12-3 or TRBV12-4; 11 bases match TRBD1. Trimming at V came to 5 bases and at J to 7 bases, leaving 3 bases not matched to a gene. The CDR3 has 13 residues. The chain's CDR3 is CASSPGQGVGYTF. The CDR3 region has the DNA TGTGCCAGCAGTCCGGGACAGGGGGTTGGCTACACCTTC.

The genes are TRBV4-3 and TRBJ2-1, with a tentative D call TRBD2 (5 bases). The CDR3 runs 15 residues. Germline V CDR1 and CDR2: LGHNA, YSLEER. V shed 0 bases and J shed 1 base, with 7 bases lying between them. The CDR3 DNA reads TGCGCCAGCAGCCAAGACCGGGAATCCTACAATGAGCAGTTCTTC. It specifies CASSQDRESYNEQFF.

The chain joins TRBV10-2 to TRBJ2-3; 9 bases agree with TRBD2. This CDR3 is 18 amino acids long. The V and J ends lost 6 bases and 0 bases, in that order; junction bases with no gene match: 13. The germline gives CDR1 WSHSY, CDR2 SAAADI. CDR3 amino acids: CASRSLASGDTSTDTQYF. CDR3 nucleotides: TGCGCCAGCAGATCCTTGGCTAGCGGGGATACTAGCACAGATACGCAGTATTTT.

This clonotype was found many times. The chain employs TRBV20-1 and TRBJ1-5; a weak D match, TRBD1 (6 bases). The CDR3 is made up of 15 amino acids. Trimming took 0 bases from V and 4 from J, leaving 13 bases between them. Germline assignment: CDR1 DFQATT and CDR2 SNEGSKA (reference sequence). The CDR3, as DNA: TGCAGTGCTAGAGAGGGGGCCTTCCAAAATCAGCCCCAGCATTTT. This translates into CSAREGAFQNQPQHF.

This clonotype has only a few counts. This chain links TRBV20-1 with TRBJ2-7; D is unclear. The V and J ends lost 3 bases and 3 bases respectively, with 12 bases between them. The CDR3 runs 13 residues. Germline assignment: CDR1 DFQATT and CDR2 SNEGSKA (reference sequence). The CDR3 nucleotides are TGCAGTGCTAGCCCCGACACCCGCTACGAGCAGTACTTC. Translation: CSASPDTRYEQYF.

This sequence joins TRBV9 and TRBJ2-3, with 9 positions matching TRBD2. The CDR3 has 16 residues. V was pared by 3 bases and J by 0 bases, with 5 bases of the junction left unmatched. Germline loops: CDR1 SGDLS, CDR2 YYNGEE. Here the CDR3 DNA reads TGTGCCAGCAGCGAAGTAGCGGGAGCTAGCACAGATACGCAGTATTTT. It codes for CASSEVAGASTDTQYF.

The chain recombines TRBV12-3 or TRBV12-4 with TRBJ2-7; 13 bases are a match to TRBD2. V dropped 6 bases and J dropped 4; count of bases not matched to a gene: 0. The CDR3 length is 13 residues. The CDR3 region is CASRGLAGYEQYF. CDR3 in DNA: TGTGCCAGCAGGGGACTAGCGGGATACGAGCAGTACTTC.

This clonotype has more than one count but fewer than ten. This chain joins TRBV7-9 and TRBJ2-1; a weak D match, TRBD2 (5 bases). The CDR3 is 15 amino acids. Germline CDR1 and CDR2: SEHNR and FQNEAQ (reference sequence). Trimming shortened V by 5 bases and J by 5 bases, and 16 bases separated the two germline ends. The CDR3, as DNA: TGTGCCAGCAGCCCACTGGGGAGATCCGACAATGAGCAGTTCTTC. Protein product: CASSPLGRSDNEQFF.

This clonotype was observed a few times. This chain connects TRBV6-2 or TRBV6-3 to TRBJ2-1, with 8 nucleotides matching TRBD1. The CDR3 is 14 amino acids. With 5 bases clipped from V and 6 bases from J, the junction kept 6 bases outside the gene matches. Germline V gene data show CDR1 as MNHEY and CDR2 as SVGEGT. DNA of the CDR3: TGTGCCAGCAGTATACAGGGGGTTGGCAATGAGCAGTTCTTC. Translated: CASSIQGVGNEQFF.

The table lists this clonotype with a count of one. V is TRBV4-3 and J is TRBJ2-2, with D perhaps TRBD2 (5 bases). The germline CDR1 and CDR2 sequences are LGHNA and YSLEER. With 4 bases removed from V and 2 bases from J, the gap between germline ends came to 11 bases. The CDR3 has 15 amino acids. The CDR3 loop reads CASSPGLRNTGELFF. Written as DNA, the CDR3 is TGCGCCAGCAGCCCAGGACTCAGAAACACCGGGGAGCTGTTTTTT.

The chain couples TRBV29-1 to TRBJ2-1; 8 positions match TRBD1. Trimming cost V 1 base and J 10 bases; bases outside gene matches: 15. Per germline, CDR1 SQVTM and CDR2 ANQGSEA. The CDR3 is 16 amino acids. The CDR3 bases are TGCAGCGTTGAAGGCCTCATGGACAGGGCACCCTACGAGCAGTTCTTC. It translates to CSVEGLMDRAPYEQFF.

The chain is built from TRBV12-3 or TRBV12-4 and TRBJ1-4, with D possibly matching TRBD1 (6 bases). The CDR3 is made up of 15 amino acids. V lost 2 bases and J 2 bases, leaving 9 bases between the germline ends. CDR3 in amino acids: CASSLLGGTNEKLFF. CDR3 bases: TGTGCCAGCAGTTTATTGGGGGGCACTAATGAAAAACTGTTTTTT.

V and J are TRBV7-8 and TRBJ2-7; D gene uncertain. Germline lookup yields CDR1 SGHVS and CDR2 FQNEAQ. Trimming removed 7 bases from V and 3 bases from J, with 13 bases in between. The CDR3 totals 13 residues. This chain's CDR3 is CASTPGLNYEQYF. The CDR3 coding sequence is TGTGCCAGCACCCCAGGCCTGAACTACGAGCAGTACTTC.